What follows are 23 T cell receptor beta chains derived from one specimen sequenced in a study of blood T cell repertoires in COVID-19. The table came from immunoSEQ multiplex PCR; TCRdb's copy has only in-frame clones and leaves some out. The sample consists of more than 300,000 clones, 70% to 90% of them appearing once. Input material: peripheral blood. The source is a woman in her thirties with COVID-19, enrolled during active disease.

The DNA for the CDR3 is TGCGCCAGCAGGAGGGAGACCCAGTACTTC. It yields the protein CASRRETQYF. The chain links TRBV5-1 to TRBJ2-5; D remains ambiguous. The CDR3 runs 10 residues. The germline V and J ends were trimmed by 5 bases and 5 bases, with 4 bases remaining between them. Germline V lookup: CDR1 SGHRS, CDR2 YFSETQ.

This chain joins TRBV11-1 and TRBJ2-1; TRBD2 aligns across 7 bases. Trimming removed 6 bases from V and 0 bases from J; junction bases left unmatched: 8. CDR3 length: 16 amino acids. From germline, CDR1 is SGHAT and CDR2 FQDESV (reference sequence). In DNA form, the CDR3 reads TGTGCCAGCAGGGACCCTAGCGGAGGCTCCTACAATGAGCAGTTCTTC. Amino acids: CASRDPSGGSYNEQFF. Based on the CDR3 plus reference TRBV11-1 and TRBJ2-1, the full variable domain is EAEVAQSPRYKITEKSQAVAFWCDPISGHATLYWYRQILGQGPELLVQFQDESVVDDSQLPKDRFSAERLKGVDSTLKIQPAELGDSAMYLCASRDPSGGSYNEQFFGPGTRLTVL.

The chain is built from TRBV7-3 and TRBJ2-1; 9 bases match TRBD2. From germline, CDR1 is SGHTA and CDR2 FQGTGA. J gave up 6 bases and V 6 bases, and 9 bases lay outside the gene matches. CDR3 length: 15 residues. CDR3 loop: CASSFSSGSVNEQFF. The CDR3 DNA reads as TGTGCCAGCAGTTTCAGTAGCGGGAGCGTCAATGAGCAGTTCTTC.

This chain uses TRBV5-1 with TRBJ2-3; D unclear. V was pared by 0 bases and J by 2 bases, with 7 bases between. CDR1 and CDR2 from the germline V gene are SGHRS and YFSETQ. This CDR3 contains 14 residues. The CDR3 loop reads CASSLDLPTDTQYF. The CDR3 DNA is TGCGCCAGCAGCTTGGACCTACCCACAGATACGCAGTATTTT.

About this clone: Germline is not matched at one junction end, which may reflect a read error. The chain couples TRBV28 to TRBJ2-7; the D gene could be TRBD1 or TRBD2 (6 bases each). CDR3 length: 14 amino acids. Germline values: CDR1 MDHEN, CDR2 SYDVKM. The CDR3 sequence: CASTLGGSTYEQYF. In DNA, the CDR3 is TGTGCCAGCACTTTAGGGGGGTCTACCTACGAGCAGTACTTC.

The chain carries TRBV27 and TRBJ2-7; 10 positions agree with TRBD2. The CDR3 sequence is 14 residues long. Germline V gene lookup returns CDR1 MNHEY and CDR2 SMNVEV (reference sequence). The V segment lost 6 bases and the J segment 3 bases; nucleotides outside the gene matches: 5. DNA for the CDR3: TGTGCCAGCAGAATCCGGACTAGCGGCTACGAGCAGTACTTC. Translating it yields CASRIRTSGYEQYF.

This rearrangement joins TRBV6-5 to TRBJ2-5; D might be TRBD2 (5 bases). The CDR3 sequence is 15 residues long. The germline V and J ends were trimmed by 0 bases and 2 bases, with 10 bases remaining between them. The germline V gene encodes CDR1 MNHEY and CDR2 SVGAGI. The CDR3 DNA follows: TGTGCCAGCAGTTACTCGTGGAGGATACAAGAGACCCAGTACTTC. Its protein is CASSYSWRIQETQYF.

V and J are TRBV5-6 and TRBJ2-7; possibly TRBD1 for D (6 bases). Germline-derived CDR1 and CDR2 are SGHDT and YYEEEE. V lost 0 bases and J 6 bases, leaving 10 bases between the germline ends. The CDR3 is 13 residues long. The CDR3, as DNA: TGTGCCAGCAGCTTGGAGGGCAGGGGCGAGCAGTACTTC. It translates to CASSLEGRGEQYF.

The V and J genes are TRBV2 and TRBJ2-5, with D unclear. The CDR3 covers 11 residues. Trimming removed 7 bases at V and 2 bases at J, with 5 bases between. Germline values: CDR1 SNHLY, CDR2 FYNNEI. The CDR3 sequence: CASKPQETQYF. The CDR3 nucleotides are TGTGCCAGCAAGCCTCAAGAGACCCAGTACTTC. Full variable domain (rest looked up from reference TRBV2 and TRBJ2-5): EPEVTQTPSHQVTQMGQEVILRCVPISNHLYFYWYRQILGQKVEFLVSFYNNEISEKSEIFDDQFSVERPDGSNFTLKIRSTKLEDSAMYFCASKPQETQYFGPGTRLLVL.

The chain combines TRBV7-2 with TRBJ2-3; D unclear. The CDR3 covers 13 residues. Germline V CDR1 and CDR2: SGHTA, FQGNSA. The V and J ends lost 5 bases and 10 bases respectively, with 16 bases between them. The CDR3 bases are TGTGCCAGCAGCCCTGACAACCAGGCCGCGCAGTATTTT. The encoded protein is CASSPDNQAAQYF.

The chain is built from TRBV6-5 and TRBJ2-3; TRBD2 is a possible D gene (5 bases). The CDR3 loop spans 15 amino acids. Germline CDR1 is MNHEY and CDR2 is SVGAGI. Trimming left V 8 bases short and J 6 bases short, with 21 bases between. The CDR3 coding sequence is TGTGCCAGCTCCCCTCTTGCCTCTCCGGGGGATACGCAGTATTTT. The encoded protein is CASSPLASPGDTQYF.

The rearrangement uses TRBV6-5 and TRBJ1-1; 7 nucleotides line up with TRBD1. This CDR3 spans 13 amino acids. Germline trimming cut 10 bases from V and 3 bases from J; bases unmatched to any gene: 8. The germline CDR1 and CDR2 sequences are MNHEY and SVGAGI. CDR3 loop: CAISDRRDTEAFF. For the CDR3, the DNA is TGTGCCATCTCGGACAGGAGGGACACTGAAGCTTTCTTT.

The rearrangement links TRBV5-1 to TRBJ2-1; TRBD2 aligns across 13 bases. Germline lookup yields CDR1 SGHRS and CDR2 YFSETQ. The J segment lost 9 bases and the V segment lost 0 bases, leaving 9 bases of the junction unmatched. The CDR3 totals 17 residues. CDR3 residues: CASSLERTSGSEGEQFF. In DNA, the CDR3 is TGCGCCAGCAGCTTGGAAAGGACTAGCGGGAGTGAAGGTGAGCAGTTCTTC. Variable domain in full (rest from reference TRBV5-1 and TRBJ2-1): KAGVTQTPRYLIKTRGQQVTLSCSPISGHRSVSWYQQTPGQGLQFLFEYFSETQRNKGNFPGRFSGRQFSNSRSEMNVSTLELGDSALYLCASSLERTSGSEGEQFFGPGTRLTVL.

In DNA, the CDR3 is TGCGCCAGCAGCCTGCGGTCGGCGGGAGTCTTCGATGAGCAGTTCTTC. Protein: CASSLRSAGVFDEQFF. The chain carries TRBV4-1 and TRBJ2-1; 7 bases map to TRBD2. CDR3 length equals 16 residues. Germline CDR1 is MGHRA and CDR2 is YSYEKL. With 4 bases clipped from V and 8 bases from J, the junction kept 14 bases outside the gene matches.

This chain connects TRBV19 to TRBJ2-3, with D possibly TRBD2 on 7 matching bases. CDR1 and CDR2 from the germline V gene are LNHDA and SQIVND (reference sequence). V gave up 7 bases and J gave up 4 bases, with 18 bases separating them. This CDR3 is 15 amino acids long. The CDR3 DNA reads TGTGCCAGTACCGGGGGGACATTGGAGGCAGATACGCAGTATTTT. Encoded protein: CASTGGTLEADTQYF.

This chain links TRBV29-1 with TRBJ1-5; possibly TRBD1 for D (5 bases). The CDR3 extends over 16 amino acids. V dropped 5 bases and J dropped 4 bases, with 21 bases sitting between them. From germline, CDR1 is SQVTM and CDR2 ANQGSEA. The DNA of the CDR3 is TGCAGCGTTTCCCTAGCGGGGACGGGGGGAAATCAGCCCCAGCATTTT. It specifies CSVSLAGTGGNQPQHF.

This rearrangement joins TRBV11-3 to TRBJ2-3; 8 positions agree with TRBD2. CDR1 SGHNT and CDR2 YENEEA come from the germline V gene. CDR3 length: 17 residues. Losses at the gene ends were 0 bases for V and 0 bases for J; bases not matched to a gene: 5. The CDR3 loop is CASSLDGSGMSTDTQYF. The CDR3 DNA is TGTGCCAGCAGCTTAGATGGTAGCGGGATGAGCACAGATACGCAGTATTTT.

The chain has TRBV18 and TRBJ2-7, with TRBD2 as a possible D gene (6 bases). CDR3 length equals 14 residues. Trimming took 2 bases from V and 5 from J, leaving 13 bases between them. Germline loops: CDR1 KGHSH, CDR2 LQKENI. The CDR3 reads CASSPFGGRNEQYF. In nucleotides, the CDR3 is TGTGCCAGCTCACCATTTGGAGGGAGGAACGAGCAGTACTTC.

The rearrangement uses TRBV9 and TRBJ2-1; 12 bases align to TRBD2. Germline CDR1 is SGDLS and CDR2 is YYNGEE. J was trimmed by 8 bases and V by 4 bases; bases with no gene match: 10. This CDR3 has 16 amino acids. Here the CDR3 DNA reads TGTGCCAGCAGCCCCTCTAGCGGGAGGGCCGGCGATGAGCAGTTCTTC. This sequence encodes CASSPSSGRAGDEQFF.

The gene calls are TRBV9 and TRBJ1-5; 10 bases fit TRBD1. The CDR3 runs to 15 residues. V was clipped by 0 bases and J by 6 bases; unmatched bases: 3. Germline values: CDR1 SGDLS, CDR2 YYNGEE. The CDR3: CASSVEGTGVQPQHF. As DNA, the CDR3 is TGTGCCAGCAGCGTAGAGGGGACAGGGGTTCAGCCCCAGCATTTT.

In this sample, this clone turned up a few times. Other DNA sequences in this sample translate to the same CDR3. The chain couples TRBV5-1 to TRBJ1-3; D remains unclear. The CDR3 is 15 residues long. The germline V gene encodes CDR1 SGHRS and CDR2 YFSETQ. Trimming pared 3 bases from V and 0 bases from J, leaving 10 bases between. The CDR3 here is CASSSEGGSGNTIYF. The CDR3 DNA reads as TGCGCCAGCAGCTCGGAGGGTGGCTCTGGAAACACCATATATTTT.

The chain couples TRBV18 to TRBJ2-2; TRBD1 matches at 8 bases. This CDR3 spans 15 amino acids. Germline CDR1 KGHSH, CDR2 LQKENI. V lost 1 base to trimming and J lost 6 bases; unmatched junction nucleotides: 4. CDR3 protein: CASSPQDRVAGELFF. DNA for the CDR3: TGTGCCAGCTCACCACAGGACAGGGTTGCCGGGGAGCTGTTTTTT.

This chain joins TRBV29-1 and TRBJ2-1, with 8 bases matching TRBD1. The CDR3 extends over 17 amino acids. Trimming at V came to 0 bases and at J to 0 bases, leaving 7 bases not matched to a gene. Germline assignment: CDR1 SQVTM and CDR2 ANQGSEA. CDR3 protein: CSVEDTYRGSSYNEQFF. The CDR3 DNA is TGCAGCGTTGAAGATACCTACAGGGGGAGCTCCTACAATGAGCAGTTCTTC.